One sample yielded the 28 T cell receptor beta chains listed below, sequenced in a study of T cell responses to AZD1222 COVID-19 vaccine. Here immunoSEQ multiplex PCR was the method, and the copy in TCRdb shows in-frame clones only, minus some. The data show approximately 150,000 clones, with about 92% seen just once and 0.7% to 0.9% held by the top ten. The sequencing used peripheral blood, collected on day 0 of AZD1222 vaccination. Receptors originate from an adult in good health.

The chain carries TRBV2 and TRBJ2-7; 11 nucleotides agree with TRBD2. With 2 bases clipped from V and 2 bases from J, the junction kept 5 bases outside the gene matches. The CDR3 sequence is 16 residues long. Germline-derived CDR1 and CDR2 are SNHLY and FYNNEI. The CDR3 loop reads CASSESMTSGAYEQYF. CDR3 DNA: TGTGCCAGCAGTGAATCAATGACTAGCGGGGCCTACGAGCAGTACTTC.

The chain is built from TRBV5-1 and TRBJ1-6; TRBD1 agrees at 7 bases. Per the germline V gene, CDR1 is SGHRS and CDR2 is YFSETQ. This CDR3 is 16 amino acids long. Germline trimming cut 3 bases from V and 8 bases from J; bases unmatched to any gene: 11. CDR3 region: CASSSSPGQTYSPLHF. DNA for the CDR3: TGCGCCAGCAGCTCCTCACCGGGACAGACCTATTCACCCCTCCACTTT.

The chain links TRBV29-1 to TRBJ1-2; D not certain. Germline assignment: CDR1 SQVTM and CDR2 ANQGSEA. V shed 6 bases and J shed 1 base, with 12 bases lying between them. The CDR3 is made up of 13 amino acids. CDR3 nucleotides: TGCAGCGTCGTCAAGGGAGGTAACTATGGCTACACCTTC. It specifies CSVVKGGNYGYTF.

The chain couples TRBV10-3 to TRBJ1-1; a weak D match, TRBD1 (5 bases). Between the trimmed V and J ends, which lost 1 base and 8 bases, there was a span of 11 bases. This CDR3 region has 13 residues. Per germline, CDR1 ENHRY and CDR2 SYGVKD. The CDR3 nucleotides are TGTGCCATCAGTGAGTTCAAGGGGTCGGAAGCTTTCTTT. Its translation: CAISEFKGSEAFF.

The chain recombines TRBV6-2 or TRBV6-3 with TRBJ1-2; the match to TRBD1 covers 9 bases. Trimming at V came to 2 bases and at J to 6 bases, leaving 7 bases not matched to a gene. This CDR3 has 15 residues. Germline V gene data show CDR1 as MNHEY and CDR2 as SVGEGT. The CDR3: CASSYPDRGEDGYTF. DNA of the CDR3: TGTGCCAGCAGTTACCCCGACAGGGGGGAGGATGGCTACACCTTC.

V and J are TRBV6-2 or TRBV6-3 and TRBJ2-7; TRBD1 aligns across 9 bases. The V and J ends lost 2 bases and 2 bases, in that order; junction bases with no gene match: 10. Looked up from germline, CDR1 is MNHEY and CDR2 is SVGEGT. CDR3 length: 17 amino acids. The CDR3 loop reads CASSYLGQGVNPYEQYF. The DNA for the CDR3 is TGTGCCAGCAGTTACCTGGGACAGGGTGTAAATCCCTACGAGCAGTACTTC.

The chain has TRBV6-1 and TRBJ1-5; no firm D call. Germline values: CDR1 MNHNS, CDR2 SASEGT. Deletions cut 2 bases from V and 2 bases from J, with 10 bases between. There are 15 residues in the CDR3. CDR3 loop: CASSEPGAGNQPQHF. CDR3 bases: TGTGCCAGCAGTGAACCGGGCGCGGGCAATCAGCCCCAGCATTTT.

The chain employs TRBV5-1 and TRBJ2-5; perhaps TRBD1 as D (5 bases). The V gene's germline CDR1 is SGHRS and CDR2 YFSETQ. This CDR3 spans 15 amino acids. Trimming pared 1 base from V and 4 bases from J, leaving 14 bases between. The CDR3 reads CASSLFQGTGETQYF. For the CDR3, the DNA is TGCGCCAGCAGCTTGTTTCAGGGAACGGGAGAGACCCAGTACTTC.

The J gene is TRBJ1-4, the V gene TRBV28; no reliable D call. This CDR3 is built from 12 residues. V lost 6 bases and J 7 bases, leaving 9 bases between the germline ends. In germline, CDR1 is MDHEN, CDR2 SYDVKM. This CDR3 reads CASSLPAEKLFF. CDR3 bases: TGTGCCAGCAGCTTACCGGCTGAAAAACTGTTTTTT.

The V call is TRBV5-1, the J call TRBJ1-4; 7 bases map to TRBD1. V trimming: 4 bases; J trimming: 6 bases; junction bases outside the gene matches: 6. The CDR3 length is 14 residues. Germline V gene data show CDR1 as SGHRS and CDR2 as YFSETQ. The CDR3 protein is CASSLRDSHEKLFF. CDR3 in DNA: TGCGCCAGCAGCCTTCGGGACAGCCATGAAAAACTGTTTTTT.

The V gene is TRBV3-1 (or the pseudogene TRBV3-2), the J gene TRBJ2-3; 8 nucleotides align to TRBD2. This CDR3 is built from 16 residues. J was trimmed by 5 bases and V by 3 bases; bases with no gene match: 10. The germline V gene has CDR1 LGHDT and CDR2 YNNKEL (reference sequence). The CDR3 spells CASSHAPGLGGDTQYF. As DNA, the CDR3 is TGTGCCAGCAGCCATGCTCCGGGACTAGGGGGAGATACGCAGTATTTT.

This chain links TRBV6-5 with TRBJ2-7, with 8 bases that match TRBD1. CDR3 length equals 15 residues. The germline V gene has CDR1 MNHEY and CDR2 SVGAGI. V was pared by 5 bases and J by 4 bases, with 10 bases of the junction left unmatched. In DNA form, the CDR3 reads TGTGCCAGCAGTCCCCCGGGACAGGTGACGTACGAGCAGTACTTC. It yields the protein CASSPPGQVTYEQYF.

The chain carries TRBV10-3 and TRBJ1-2; D gene unclear. The CDR3 is made up of 13 amino acids. Germline V gives CDR1 ENHRY, CDR2 SYGVKD. V lost 6 bases and J lost 2, with 10 bases in between. CDR3 nucleotides: TGTGCCATCAGCCCTGGACCGAACTATGGCTACACCTTC. Translated, it gives CAISPGPNYGYTF.

The V and J genes are TRBV18 and TRBJ1-5; D remains ambiguous. V was trimmed by 3 bases and J by 6 bases, leaving 12 bases between them. The CDR3 runs 14 residues. Looked up from germline, CDR1 is KGHSH and CDR2 is LQKENI. The CDR3 spells CASSPSSSFQPQHF. The CDR3 DNA reads as TGTGCCAGCTCACCTTCATCCTCATTTCAGCCCCAGCATTTT.

The rearrangement joins TRBV5-5 to TRBJ2-2; TRBD1 is a possible D gene (7 bases). With 1 base removed from V and 5 bases from J, the gap between germline ends came to 21 bases. Looked up from germline, CDR1 is SGHKS and CDR2 is YYEKEE (reference sequence). This CDR3 has 18 amino acids. CDR3 region: CASSLFPGGTVSTGELFF. CDR3 nucleotide sequence: TGTGCCAGCAGCTTGTTCCCTGGGGGGACAGTATCAACCGGGGAGCTGTTTTTT.

The chain uses TRBV5-1 and TRBJ1-2, with 7 bases aligning to TRBD1. Germline CDR1 SGHRS, CDR2 YFSETQ. J lost 7 bases, V lost 5 bases, and 11 bases had no gene match. This CDR3 is 14 amino acids long. The CDR3 is CASRPGTDRGGYTF. The DNA of the CDR3 is TGCGCCAGCAGACCCGGGACAGATAGGGGTGGCTACACCTTC.

The chain recombines TRBV25-1 with TRBJ2-5; D uncertain. The length of the CDR3 is 13 residues. Germline CDR1 and CDR2: MGHDK and SYGVNS. Trimming shortened V by 2 bases and J by 2 bases, and 6 bases separated the two germline ends. CDR3 sequence reads: CASSELEQETQYF. DNA for the CDR3: TGTGCCAGCAGTGAACTAGAGCAAGAGACCCAGTACTTC.

This chain connects TRBV18 to TRBJ1-2; D gene uncertain. The CDR3 covers 13 residues. Germline-derived CDR1 and CDR2 are KGHSH and LQKENI. V was clipped by 6 bases and J by 6 bases, with 14 bases between them. The CDR3 nucleotides are TGTGCCAGCTCCCCGTCGCAAAGCAATGGCTACACCTTC. This gives the protein CASSPSQSNGYTF.

The chain employs TRBV10-3 and TRBJ2-1, with 9 bases matching TRBD2. Germline V CDR1 and CDR2: ENHRY, SYGVKD. The CDR3 has 17 amino acids. V shed 0 bases and J 3 bases; nucleotides not matched to a gene: 6. The CDR3 region is CAISESKSGGIYNEQFF. The CDR3 DNA reads as TGTGCCATCAGTGAGTCGAAAAGCGGGGGGATCTACAATGAGCAGTTCTTC.

The chain combines TRBV6-7 with TRBJ1-1; D is unresolved. TRBV6-7 is known as an ORF, though its function is uncertain. Trimming shortened V by 3 bases and J by 1 base, and 9 bases separated the two germline ends. The CDR3 spans 14 residues. CDR3 sequence: CASSYSRPNTEAFF. CDR3 sequence (DNA): TGTGCCAGCAGTTATTCCCGGCCGAACACTGAAGCTTTCTTT.

The chain has TRBV7-9 and TRBJ2-7; 10 bases match TRBD1. This CDR3 is built from 15 residues. Germline-derived CDR1 and CDR2 are SEHNR and FQNEAQ (reference sequence). Trimming took 5 bases from V and 5 from J; bases not matched to a gene: 9. CDR3 coding DNA: TGTGCCAGCAGCCCAGGGGGGACAGGGGTCCACGAGCAGTACTTC. The encoded protein is CASSPGGTGVHEQYF. Filled out from reference TRBV7-9 and TRBJ2-7, the complete variable domain reads DTGVSQNPRHKITKRGQNVTFRCDPISEHNRLYWYRQTLGQGPEFLTYFQNEAQLEKSRLLSDRFSAERPKGSFSTLEIQRTEQGDSAMYLCASSPGGTGVHEQYFGPGTRLTVT.

V usage is TRBV5-1 and J usage is TRBJ1-4; 10 bases are a match to TRBD1. CDR1 and CDR2 from the germline V gene are SGHRS and YFSETQ. Germline trimming cut 1 base from V and 6 bases from J; bases unmatched to any gene: 6. The CDR3 totals 16 residues. As DNA, the CDR3 is TGCGCCAGCAGCTTGTCCTGGGGGACAGGGGATGAAAAACTGTTTTTT. It codes for CASSLSWGTGDEKLFF.

V gene TRBV4-3 combines with J gene TRBJ2-7, with TRBD1 matching over 12 bases. CDR1 and CDR2 (germline): LGHNA, YSLEER. V trimming: 6 bases; J trimming: 7 bases; junction bases outside the gene matches: 7. The CDR3 sequence is 14 residues long. CDR3 DNA: TGCGCCAGCAGGGTGGGACAGGGGGCTAGAGAGCAGTACTTC. Translating it yields CASRVGQGAREQYF.

The rearrangement uses TRBV10-3 and TRBJ2-3, with 9 nucleotides matching TRBD1. V shed 4 bases, J shed 2 bases, and the junction held 7 bases outside the gene matches. Germline V gene lookup returns CDR1 ENHRY and CDR2 SYGVKD. CDR3 length: 16 residues. CDR3 nucleotide sequence: TGTGCCATCAGTGGACGGGACAGGGCAGACACAGATACGCAGTATTTT. Its translation is CAISGRDRADTDTQYF.

This chain joins TRBV5-1 and TRBJ1-5; no clear D gene. CDR1 SGHRS and CDR2 YFSETQ come from the germline V gene. The CDR3 totals 15 residues. The V gene lost 0 bases and the J gene lost 7 bases, with 14 bases spanning the gap. CDR3 DNA: TGCGCCAGCAGCTTGGGCGGTTCAAGGGAACAGCCCCAGCATTTT. Residues: CASSLGGSREQPQHF.

This chain joins TRBV12-5 and TRBJ2-7; D gene unclear. The CDR3 sequence is 14 residues long. The germline CDR1 and CDR2 sequences are LGHNT and FRNRAP. V lost 0 bases to trimming and J lost 3 bases, with 9 bases between them. The CDR3 loop reads CASGLVGGVYEQYF. DNA for the CDR3: TGTGCTAGTGGTTTGGTAGGTGGAGTCTACGAGCAGTACTTC.

The rearrangement joins TRBV6-5 to TRBJ1-1; unclear D gene. Germline CDR1 reads MNHEY; CDR2 reads SVGAGI. The V end lost 0 bases, the J end lost 1 base, and 12 bases lay between the germline ends. CDR3 length: 16 amino acids. This chain's CDR3 is CASSYSRQGKNTEAFF. CDR3 nucleotides: TGTGCCAGCAGTTACTCGAGGCAAGGGAAGAACACTGAAGCTTTCTTT.

The V and J genes are TRBV7-9 and TRBJ1-2; 10 bases fit TRBD1. The CDR3 consists of 14 residues. Germline CDR1 is SEHNR and CDR2 is FQNEAQ (reference sequence). Trimming at V came to 5 bases and at J to 8 bases, leaving 8 bases not matched to a gene. This CDR3 reads CASSVRDRGTGYTF. Written as DNA, the CDR3 is TGTGCCAGCAGCGTCCGGGACAGGGGAACGGGCTACACCTTC.